The 31 T cell receptor beta chains below were found in one sample sequenced in a study of cytomegalovirus exposure and HLA in healthy donors. PCR used 60 Vbeta primers and 13 Jbeta primers. The method was immunoSEQ multiplex PCR; TCRdb's version includes in-frame clones alone and lacks a portion of them. The sample carries around 200,000 clones, 80% recorded once. Sample: PBMCs. Every receptor here comes from a boy aged 5-17 years in good health and CMV-seronegative.

V is TRBV2 and J is TRBJ1-1; TRBD1 might be the D (5 bases). V lost 5 bases, J lost 3 bases, and 10 bases lay in between. The V gene's germline CDR1 is SNHLY and CDR2 FYNNEI. This CDR3 comprises 13 residues. CDR3 bases: TGTGCCAGCAGTCCAGGGTGGGACACTGAAGCTTTCTTT. It encodes CASSPGWDTEAFF.

This clone showed up just a few times. A junction end diverges from the germline sequence, so it may reflect a read error. The chain is built from TRBV7-9 and TRBJ2-2, with D tentatively TRBD1 (6 bases). The germline V gene encodes CDR1 SEHNR and CDR2 FQNEAQ (reference sequence). The CDR3 runs to 16 residues. The CDR3 is CSSSPRDTQNTGELFF. The CDR3 nucleotides are TGTTCCAGCAGCCCCCGGGACACTCAGAACACCGGGGAGCTGTTTTTT.

On this clone: The germline gene is not matched at one end of the junction; a read error may be the cause. The chain has TRBV6-1 and TRBJ2-5, with 7 bases aligning to TRBD2. Germline loops: CDR1 MNHNS, CDR2 SASEGT. The CDR3 totals 15 residues. The CDR3 spells CASSEWGGGQEPQYF. CDR3 coding DNA: TGTGCCAGCAGTGAATGGGGGGGAGGTCAAGAGCCCCAGTACTTC.

The chain is built from TRBV11-3 and TRBJ1-1; D unclear. V dropped 5 bases and J dropped 2 bases, with 9 bases sitting between them. This CDR3 is built from 13 residues. CDR1 and CDR2 from the germline V gene are SGHNT and YENEEA. DNA of the CDR3: TGTGCCAGCAGCCTCTTTTTAAACACTGAAGCTTTCTTT. Residues: CASSLFLNTEAFF. The whole variable domain, filled in from reference TRBV11-3 and TRBJ1-1, reads EAGVVQSPRYKIIEKKQPVAFWCNPISGHNTLYWYLQNLGQGPELLIRYENEEAVDDSQLPKDRFSAERLKGVDSTLKIQPAELGDSAVYLCASSLFLNTEAFFGQGTRLTVV.

This chain joins TRBV27 and TRBJ2-1, with D tentatively TRBD2 (6 bases). Trimming cost V 10 bases and J 1 base, with 14 bases left between them. The CDR3 extends over 14 amino acids. From germline, CDR1 is MNHEY and CDR2 SMNVEV (reference sequence). CDR3 coding DNA: TGTGCCATCGGATCGGGGGTATCCTACAATGAGCAGTTCTTC. Protein product: CAIGSGVSYNEQFF.

There are a few counts of this clone. V gene TRBV5-1 combines with J gene TRBJ2-1; the D is unclear. This CDR3 is 12 amino acids long. Looked up from germline, CDR1 is SGHRS and CDR2 is YFSETQ. V lost 2 bases and J lost 8, with 8 bases in between. The CDR3 spells CASSLEDYEQFF. The DNA for the CDR3 is TGCGCCAGCAGCTTAGAAGACTATGAGCAGTTCTTC.

The rearrangement uses TRBV9 and TRBJ2-1; weak D call: TRBD2 (5 bases). V lost 2 bases to trimming and J lost 8 bases, with 14 bases between them. CDR3 size: 14 residues. The V gene's germline CDR1 is SGDLS and CDR2 YYNGEE. CDR3 coding DNA: TGTGCCAGCAGCGTCAGAGACGGACTCGATGAGCAGTTCTTC. Protein sequence: CASSVRDGLDEQFF.

This clone has just one count. The CDR3 loop is CASSYAGGRDTQYF. In DNA, the CDR3 is TGTGCCAGCAGTTACGCGGGAGGGAGGGATACGCAGTATTTT. The gene calls are TRBV6-6 and TRBJ2-3; 9 nucleotides match TRBD2. The CDR3 length is 14 residues. The germline V gene encodes CDR1 MNHNY and CDR2 SVGAGI (reference sequence). With 2 bases clipped from V and 6 bases from J, the junction kept 3 bases outside the gene matches.

The chain has TRBV6-1 and TRBJ1-2, with 8 bases fitting TRBD1. V lost 2 bases, J lost 8 bases, and 7 bases stayed unmatched. The CDR3 has 14 residues. Germline CDR1 MNHNS, CDR2 SASEGT. This CDR3 is CASSETWTGRGYTF. The CDR3 DNA sequence: TGTGCCAGCAGTGAAACTTGGACAGGGCGAGGCTACACCTTC.

This CDR3 reads CASSQVGGRTEAFF. CDR3 sequence (DNA): TGCGCCAGCAGCCAAGTCGGGGGAAGGACTGAAGCTTTCTTT. The chain has TRBV4-3 and TRBJ1-1, with D possibly being TRBD1 (5 bases). Trimming removed 1 base from V and 5 bases from J, with 11 bases in between. CDR3 length: 14 residues. Germline-derived CDR1 and CDR2 are LGHNA and YSLEER.

This clone was picked up one time. The chain combines TRBV9 with TRBJ2-1; the match to TRBD1 covers 9 bases. Germline assignment: CDR1 SGDLS and CDR2 YYNGEE. CDR3 length equals 18 residues. V lost 4 bases to trimming and J lost 0 bases; unmatched junction nucleotides: 11. The CDR3 region is CASSSDRGLGSSYNEQFF. DNA of the CDR3: TGTGCCAGCAGCTCGGACAGGGGATTAGGTAGCTCCTACAATGAGCAGTTCTTC.

The J gene is TRBJ1-1, the V gene TRBV29-1; D remains unclear. The length of the CDR3 is 17 residues. Trimming took 2 bases from V and 0 from J, leaving 19 bases between them. CDR1 and CDR2 from the germline V gene are SQVTM and ANQGSEA. DNA of the CDR3: TGCAGCGTTGAATCGAGAGGGTTGAGGGTCATGAACACTGAAGCTTTCTTT. It translates to CSVESRGLRVMNTEAFF.

Only one count was recorded for this clone. The chain uses TRBV11-1 and TRBJ2-3, with 8 nucleotides matching TRBD1. CDR1 SGHAT and CDR2 FQDESV come from the germline V gene (reference sequence). The CDR3 sequence is 15 residues long. V shed 5 bases, J shed 0 bases, and the junction held 4 bases outside the gene matches. CDR3 bases: TGTGCCAGCAGCCCAGGGGGCCGTAGCACAGATACGCAGTATTTT. Amino acid sequence: CASSPGGRSTDTQYF.

This chain links TRBV5-1 with TRBJ2-3, with TRBD2 matching over 9 bases. The junction had 4 bases not matched to a gene; V was cut back by 1 base and J by 1 base. This CDR3 has 16 residues. Looked up from germline, CDR1 is SGHRS and CDR2 is YFSETQ. The CDR3: CASSLRAGGGTDTQYF. DNA for the CDR3: TGCGCCAGCAGCTTGCGGGCGGGGGGGGGCACAGATACGCAGTATTTT.

The rearrangement links TRBV9 to TRBJ1-1, with D maybe TRBD1 (5 bases). Germline V CDR1 and CDR2: SGDLS, YYNGEE. Trimming took off 9 bases at V and 4 bases at J, with 16 bases between the two ends. This CDR3 contains 13 residues. The CDR3 loop is CATRAVGSTEAFF. CDR3 DNA: TGTGCCACCAGGGCGGTTGGGAGCACTGAAGCTTTCTTT. Together with reference TRBV9 and TRBJ1-1, the CDR3 gives the full variable domain: DSGVTQTPKHLITATGQRVTLRCSPRSGDLSVYWYQQSLDQGLQFLIQYYNGEERAKGNILERFSAQQFPDLHSELNLSSLELGDSALYFCATRAVGSTEAFFGQGTRLTVV.

This clone was seen just once. This chain links TRBV25-1 with TRBJ1-1, with TRBD1 matching 8 bases. This CDR3 is 15 amino acids long. Germline V gives CDR1 MGHDK, CDR2 SYGVNS. The V and J ends lost 5 bases and 0 bases, in that order; junction bases with no gene match: 5. The CDR3: CASSRTGFLNTEAFF. CDR3 coding DNA: TGTGCCAGCAGTAGGACAGGGTTTTTGAACACTGAAGCTTTCTTT.

This clone was counted a single time. The V call is TRBV6-1, the J call TRBJ1-2; 8 bases fit TRBD1. V lost 8 bases, J lost 3 bases, and 8 bases stayed unmatched. Germline assignment: CDR1 MNHNS and CDR2 SASEGT. This CDR3 region has 14 residues. The CDR3 loop is CASDADRDDYGYTF. CDR3 sequence (DNA): TGTGCCAGCGATGCGGACAGGGATGACTATGGCTACACCTTC.

This sequence joins TRBV10-3 and TRBJ2-2; D unclear. Trimming cost V 0 bases and J 5 bases, with 7 bases left between them. This CDR3 comprises 14 residues. The germline gives CDR1 ENHRY, CDR2 SYGVKD. CDR3 nucleotides: TGTGCCATCAGTGAGTCTGGAGTAACCGGGGAGCTGTTTTTT. Its protein is CAISESGVTGELFF.

Only a few counts were recorded for this clone. V is TRBV4-2 and J is TRBJ1-1; D unresolved. V was clipped by 6 bases and J by 1 base, with 9 bases between them. This CDR3 contains 13 residues. Germline V lookup: CDR1 LGHNA, CDR2 YNFKEQ. Here the CDR3 reads CASSLQPNTEAFF. CDR3 DNA sequence: TGTGCCAGCAGTTTACAACCGAACACTGAAGCTTTCTTT.

This chain uses TRBV18 with TRBJ1-4; D might be TRBD1 (6 bases). The germline V gene encodes CDR1 KGHSH and CDR2 LQKENI. The CDR3 covers 16 residues. V was shortened by 3 bases and J by 4 bases, with 15 bases between the two germline ends. The CDR3 here is CASSPQTRGGNEKLFF. CDR3 in DNA: TGTGCCAGCTCACCGCAGACGAGGGGGGGTAATGAAAAACTGTTTTTT.

This clone was detected only a few times. The V and J genes are TRBV30 and TRBJ2-5; TRBD1 matches at 10 bases. The V and J ends lost 1 base and 5 bases, in that order; junction bases with no gene match: 7. Germline assignment: CDR1 GTSNPN and CDR2 SVGIG (reference sequence). The CDR3 consists of 15 residues. The CDR3 is CAWSDRDRGGETQYF. The CDR3 nucleotides are TGTGCCTGGAGTGACAGGGACAGGGGAGGGGAGACCCAGTACTTC.

The chain couples TRBV27 to TRBJ2-7; 7 bases line up with TRBD1. The CDR3 loop spans 14 amino acids. V lost 6 bases and J lost 3; bases outside the gene matches: 8. Germline-derived CDR1 and CDR2 are MNHEY and SMNVEV (reference sequence). CDR3 protein: CASSRDRVDYEQYF. For the CDR3, the DNA is TGTGCCAGCAGCCGTGACAGGGTCGACTACGAGCAGTACTTC.

V usage is TRBV7-8 and J usage is TRBJ2-1; a possible D gene is TRBD2 (6 bases). Germline CDR1 is SGHVS and CDR2 is FQNEAQ. This CDR3 region has 15 residues. Trimming stripped 5 bases from V and 6 bases from J, with 17 bases between. In DNA, the CDR3 is TGTGCCAGCAGCACACCGACTAGTGGGGGCAATGAGCAGTTCTTC. It codes for CASSTPTSGGNEQFF.

This chain links TRBV6-1 with TRBJ2-5; weak D call: TRBD1 (5 bases). The CDR3 covers 15 residues. Trimming shortened V by 1 base and J by 9 bases, and 18 bases separated the two germline ends. CDR1 and CDR2 (germline): MNHNS, SASEGT. In DNA, the CDR3 is TGTGCCAGCAGTGAAGGGATCCAGGGCCTAGGGGCCCAGTACTTC. Residues: CASSEGIQGLGAQYF.

This clone was recorded a few times. The chain combines TRBV5-1 with TRBJ2-5; the D gene is possibly TRBD1 (6 bases). The CDR3 spans 12 residues. V lost 7 bases, J lost 5 bases, and 12 bases lay in between. From germline, CDR1 is SGHRS and CDR2 YFSETQ. CDR3 sequence: CASGTGRETQYF. The DNA for the CDR3 is TGCGCCAGCGGAACAGGGCGGGAGACCCAGTACTTC.

Worth noting for this clone: Germline is not matched at one junction end, which may reflect a read error. The chain carries TRBV7-9 and TRBJ1-6, with D unresolved. From germline, CDR1 is SEHNR and CDR2 FQNEAQ (reference sequence). The CDR3 sequence is 13 residues long. In nucleotides, the CDR3 is TGTTCCAGCTCCTCTATGTATAATTCACCCCTCCACTTT. Its translation: CSSSSMYNSPLHF.

The V gene is TRBV5-1, the J gene TRBJ2-3, with 7 bases lining up with TRBD1. The CDR3 runs to 18 residues. The germline CDR1 and CDR2 sequences are SGHRS and YFSETQ. V trimming: 4 bases; J trimming: 1 base; junction bases outside the gene matches: 15. The DNA for the CDR3 is TGCGCCAGCAGCCGGGGCGACAGAGGGGGCGTGGGCACAGATACGCAGTATTTT. This translates into CASSRGDRGGVGTDTQYF.

This chain connects TRBV5-6 to TRBJ1-2; D possibly corresponds to TRBD1 (6 bases). The germline V and J ends were trimmed by 1 base and 4 bases, with 11 bases remaining between them. The CDR3 covers 14 residues. In germline, CDR1 is SGHDT, CDR2 YYEEEE. This CDR3 is CASSLTGPSYGYTF. The CDR3 DNA is TGTGCCAGCAGCTTGACAGGGCCCTCCTATGGCTACACCTTC.

V and J are TRBV29-1 and TRBJ1-2; 9 bases match TRBD1. Germline CDR1 reads SQVTM; CDR2 reads ANQGSEA. This CDR3 contains 13 residues. With V trimmed by 7 bases and J by 7 bases, 10 bases remained unmatched. CDR3 in DNA: TGCAGCGGCCTGGGACAGGGAAAAATTGGCTACACCTTC. Translation gives CSGLGQGKIGYTF.

This clone was counted a few times. The chain links TRBV10-3 to TRBJ2-7; 7 nucleotides align to TRBD2. The CDR3 totals 16 residues. V dropped 5 bases and J dropped 2; count of bases not matched to a gene: 12. The V gene's germline CDR1 is ENHRY and CDR2 SYGVKD. CDR3 DNA: TGTGCCATCAGTCTTTATAGCGGGCGCGATACCTACGAGCAGTACTTC. This encodes CAISLYSGRDTYEQYF.

The chain joins TRBV11-3 to TRBJ2-1; D gene unclear. Germline V gene data show CDR1 as SGHNT and CDR2 as YENEEA. V was trimmed by 5 bases and J by 10 bases, leaving 12 bases between them. The CDR3 contains 12 residues. The CDR3 DNA sequence: TGTGCCAGCAGCCGTGCTACGCGGGAGCAGTTCTTC. Protein product: CASSRATREQFF.